Listed here are 23 T cell receptor beta chains from one sample, sequenced in a study of shared clonotypes between healthy human individuals. Produced via immunoSEQ multiplex PCR; TCRdb's table is partial and in-frame only. The sample lists about 1 million clones, under 80% occurring once. The sequenced sample consisted of memory CD4+ T cells sorted from blood. Subset specified: CD45RA-negative fraction. These receptors were obtained from a man younger than 30 in good health.

The chain employs TRBV10-3 and TRBJ2-7; D might be TRBD2 (7 bases). The CDR3 runs to 13 residues. Deletions cut 11 bases from V and 1 base from J, with 15 bases between. From germline, CDR1 is ENHRY and CDR2 SYGVKD. CDR3 protein: CAAWGGGSYEQYF. In DNA form, the CDR3 reads TGTGCCGCATGGGGAGGGGGTTCCTACGAGCAGTACTTC.

The CDR3 DNA is TGTGCCAGCAGCTCCCGTATGTGGCCCCAGCATTTT. This translates into CASSSRMWPQHF. V usage is TRBV28 and J usage is TRBJ1-5; the D is unclear. V gave up 6 bases and J gave up 9 bases, with 12 bases separating them. From germline, CDR1 is MDHEN and CDR2 SYDVKM. The length of the CDR3 is 12 residues.

In regard to this clone: Just one base apart from a much larger clone, this may be a read error. The sample holds other DNA sequences that translate to the same CDR3. The CDR3 is CASSVAGGETQYF. The CDR3 bases are TGTGCCAGCAGCGTAGCGGGAGGGGAGACCCAGTACTTC. This chain links TRBV9 with TRBJ2-5; 8 bases are shared with TRBD2. This CDR3 has 13 residues. Germline V gene data show CDR1 as SGDLS and CDR2 as YYNGEE. With 0 bases clipped from V and 5 bases from J, the junction kept 0 bases outside the gene matches.

J is TRBJ2-7 and V is TRBV29-1, with 7 nucleotides matching TRBD1. Germline trimming cut 6 bases from V and 4 bases from J; bases unmatched to any gene: 9. The CDR3 has 13 amino acids. Germline V gene data show CDR1 as SQVTM and CDR2 as ANQGSEA. CDR3 region: CSVSRGIEYEQYF. CDR3 bases: TGCAGCGTGTCCAGGGGGATTGAGTACGAGCAGTACTTC.

The chain uses TRBV6-5 and TRBJ2-1; 7 bases align to TRBD1. V trimming: 5 bases; J trimming: 9 bases; junction bases outside the gene matches: 10. CDR1 and CDR2 from the germline V gene are MNHEY and SVGAGI. The CDR3 loop spans 14 amino acids. CDR3 DNA: TGTGCCAGCAGTCTCACAGGGGCGGCGCGTGAGCAGTTCTTC. As protein: CASSLTGAAREQFF.

The V gene is TRBV2, the J gene TRBJ2-7; TRBD1 aligns across 10 bases. V trimming: 5 bases; J trimming: 0 bases; junction bases outside the gene matches: 4. The germline CDR1 and CDR2 sequences are SNHLY and FYNNEI. CDR3 length equals 15 residues. CDR3 DNA: TGTGCCAGCAGTCGGACAGGGGGATCCTCCTACGAGCAGTACTTC. It specifies CASSRTGGSSYEQYF. Full variable domain (outside the CDR3, taken from reference TRBV2 and TRBJ2-7): EPEVTQTPSHQVTQMGQEVILRCVPISNHLYFYWYRQILGQKVEFLVSFYNNEISEKSEIFDDQFSVERPDGSNFTLKIRSTKLEDSAMYFCASSRTGGSSYEQYFGPGTRLTVT.

This chain uses TRBV19 with TRBJ2-7, with D tentatively TRBD1 or TRBD2 (5 bases each). The CDR3 is made up of 14 amino acids. The germline V gene has CDR1 LNHDA and CDR2 SQIVND (reference sequence). V gave up 10 bases and J gave up 5 bases, with 21 bases separating them. Here the CDR3 reads CATDRGGRPDEQYF. The CDR3 region has the DNA TGTGCCACCGACCGGGGCGGGCGTCCAGACGAGCAGTACTTC.

Points on this clone: This CDR3 is also generated by other DNA sequences in the sample. The CDR3, as DNA: TGTGCCAGCAGCGTAGGAGAGGAGACCCAGTACTTC. The encoded protein is CASSVGEETQYF. V gene TRBV9 combines with J gene TRBJ2-5; unclear D gene. Germline CDR1 reads SGDLS; CDR2 reads YYNGEE. V was clipped by 0 bases and J by 5 bases, with 5 bases between them. The CDR3 has 12 residues. Supplemented by reference TRBV9 and TRBJ2-5, the full variable domain reads DSGVTQTPKHLITATGQRVTLRCSPRSGDLSVYWYQQSLDQGLQFLIQYYNGEERAKGNILERFSAQQFPDLHSELNLSSLELGDSALYFCASSVGEETQYFGPGTRLLVL.

This clone was observed a handful of times. The same CDR3 is also encoded by other DNA sequences in this sample. This chain joins TRBV5-1 and TRBJ2-3; perhaps TRBD2 as D (7 bases). The V end lost 0 bases, the J end lost 3 bases, and 11 bases lay between the germline ends. The CDR3 is made up of 15 amino acids. Germline CDR1 is SGHRS and CDR2 is YFSETQ. The CDR3 DNA sequence: TGCGCCAGCAGCTTGGAGGGGGGGCCGACAGATACGCAGTATTTT. This translates into CASSLEGGPTDTQYF. Full variable domain (missing parts from reference TRBV5-1 and TRBJ2-3): KAGVTQTPRYLIKTRGQQVTLSCSPISGHRSVSWYQQTPGQGLQFLFEYFSETQRNKGNFPGRFSGRQFSNSRSEMNVSTLELGDSALYLCASSLEGGPTDTQYFGPGTRLTVL.

The rearrangement links TRBV27 to TRBJ2-1, with 16 bases matching TRBD2. There are 16 residues in the CDR3. V was clipped by 10 bases and J by 7 bases; unmatched bases: 10. In germline, CDR1 is MNHEY, CDR2 SMNVEV (reference sequence). The CDR3 DNA reads TGTGCCACCGGGACTAGCGGGAGGGTTTGGGTGAATGAGCAGTTCTTC. Encoded protein: CATGTSGRVWVNEQFF.

The rearrangement uses TRBV15 and TRBJ1-4; D not certain. Trimming removed 2 bases from V and 5 bases from J, with 9 bases in between. This CDR3 has 14 amino acids. Germline lookup yields CDR1 LNHNV and CDR2 YYDKDF (reference sequence). CDR3: CATSRPTVNEKLFF. The CDR3 DNA follows: TGTGCCACCAGCAGACCCACAGTAAATGAAAAACTGTTTTTT.

This chain links TRBV6-5 with TRBJ1-2; weak D call: TRBD1 (6 bases). Between the trimmed V and J ends, which lost 6 bases and 7 bases, there was a span of 12 bases. CDR3 length: 12 amino acids. The germline V gene has CDR1 MNHEY and CDR2 SVGAGI. The CDR3 bases are TGTGCCAGCAGATCAACAGGGATTGGCTACACCTTC. Its translation is CASRSTGIGYTF.

The chain carries TRBV6-1 and TRBJ1-6, with D uncertain. The CDR3 totals 12 residues. Germline CDR1 MNHNS, CDR2 SASEGT. Trimming pared 4 bases from V and 5 bases from J, leaving 3 bases between. CDR3 sequence reads: CASSANNSPLHF. In DNA, the CDR3 is TGTGCCAGCAGTGCCAATAATTCACCCCTCCACTTT.

This clone was observed a few times. This chain connects TRBV6-1 to TRBJ1-5; 9 bases line up with TRBD1. The CDR3 consists of 18 residues. The ends lost 2 bases at V and 2 bases at J; junction bases unmatched: 10. Germline V gene lookup returns CDR1 MNHNS and CDR2 SASEGT. CDR3 protein: CASSEPRGRTGGNQPQHF. The CDR3 nucleotides read TGTGCCAGCAGTGAACCCCGAGGGAGGACAGGGGGCAATCAGCCCCAGCATTTT.

This clone appeared once. The chain joins TRBV6-5 to TRBJ2-1; the match to TRBD2 covers 13 bases. The CDR3 contains 13 residues. CDR1 MNHEY and CDR2 SVGAGI come from the germline V gene. The V segment lost 9 bases and the J segment 10 bases; nucleotides outside the gene matches: 6. The CDR3 is CASRLAGGREQFF. The DNA of the CDR3 is TGTGCCAGTCGACTAGCGGGGGGCCGGGAGCAGTTCTTC.

This chain joins TRBV4-1 and TRBJ2-3; TRBD1 might be the D (6 bases). From germline, CDR1 is MGHRA and CDR2 YSYEKL. The CDR3 has 16 residues. V lost 0 bases, J lost 2 bases, and 12 bases lay in between. The CDR3 region has the DNA TGCGCCAGCAGCCAAGAATACGACAGGTACACAGATACGCAGTATTTT. As protein: CASSQEYDRYTDTQYF.

The rearrangement links TRBV5-6 to TRBJ2-3, with 9 bases identical to TRBD1. The CDR3 sequence is 16 residues long. Germline V gene sequence: CDR1 SGHDT, CDR2 YYEEEE. The ends lost 4 bases at V and 3 bases at J; junction bases unmatched: 9. The CDR3 bases are TGTGCCAGCAGCCCGGACAGGGGTCGGCGTACAGATACGCAGTATTTT. It encodes CASSPDRGRRTDTQYF.

The CDR3 sequence is CASSKNSQPRNYGYTF. CDR3 bases: TGTGCCAGTAGCAAGAACAGCCAACCTAGAAACTATGGCTACACCTTC. J is TRBJ1-2 and V is TRBV19; D remains unclear. Germline V gene data show CDR1 as LNHDA and CDR2 as SQIVND (reference sequence). The CDR3 covers 16 residues. V shed 6 bases and J shed 2 bases, with 19 bases lying between them.

The genes are TRBV5-4 and TRBJ2-1; D unresolved. This CDR3 region has 12 residues. V was shortened by 3 bases and J by 7 bases, with 8 bases between the two germline ends. Germline CDR1 reads SGHNT; CDR2 reads YYREEE (reference sequence). The CDR3 DNA sequence: TGTGCCAGCAGCTACCATGGAAATGAGCAGTTCTTC. Its protein product is CASSYHGNEQFF.

The V call is TRBV5-4, the J call TRBJ1-6, with TRBD1 matching over 8 bases. Germline V lookup: CDR1 SGHNT, CDR2 YYREEE (reference sequence). CDR3 size: 16 residues. The V and J ends lost 3 bases and 9 bases, in that order; junction bases with no gene match: 11. CDR3 sequence reads: CASSSGQAGRSSPLHF. CDR3 sequence (DNA): TGTGCCAGCAGCTCGGGACAGGCCGGACGGAGTTCACCCCTCCACTTT.

This clone was observed a few times. This sequence joins TRBV6-1 and TRBJ1-5; 8 nucleotides match TRBD1. The germline V gene has CDR1 MNHNS and CDR2 SASEGT. The CDR3 contains 15 residues. Losses at the gene ends were 5 bases for V and 2 bases for J; bases not matched to a gene: 5. The CDR3 region is CASSLADRGNQPQHF. DNA of the CDR3: TGTGCCAGCAGTCTTGCGGACAGGGGCAATCAGCCCCAGCATTTT.

A few counts support this clone. CDR3 DNA sequence: TGTGCCAGCAGCCTGACAGGGACTAATGAAAAACTGTTTTTT. Translating gives CASSLTGTNEKLFF. The rearrangement joins TRBV4-2 to TRBJ1-4, with 7 bases aligning to TRBD1. Germline V gene sequence: CDR1 LGHNA, CDR2 YNFKEQ. The CDR3 sequence is 14 residues long. Trimming cost V 4 bases and J 2 bases; bases outside gene matches: 1.

The chain uses TRBV7-2 and TRBJ1-1; tentatively, D is TRBD1 (6 bases). The CDR3 has 15 residues. Germline CDR1 reads SGHTA; CDR2 reads FQGNSA. V shed 5 bases and J shed 4 bases, with 17 bases lying between them. In nucleotides, the CDR3 is TGTGCCAGCAGCCCAGACAGGCTCGGGGTCACTGAAGCTTTCTTT. Protein sequence: CASSPDRLGVTEAFF.